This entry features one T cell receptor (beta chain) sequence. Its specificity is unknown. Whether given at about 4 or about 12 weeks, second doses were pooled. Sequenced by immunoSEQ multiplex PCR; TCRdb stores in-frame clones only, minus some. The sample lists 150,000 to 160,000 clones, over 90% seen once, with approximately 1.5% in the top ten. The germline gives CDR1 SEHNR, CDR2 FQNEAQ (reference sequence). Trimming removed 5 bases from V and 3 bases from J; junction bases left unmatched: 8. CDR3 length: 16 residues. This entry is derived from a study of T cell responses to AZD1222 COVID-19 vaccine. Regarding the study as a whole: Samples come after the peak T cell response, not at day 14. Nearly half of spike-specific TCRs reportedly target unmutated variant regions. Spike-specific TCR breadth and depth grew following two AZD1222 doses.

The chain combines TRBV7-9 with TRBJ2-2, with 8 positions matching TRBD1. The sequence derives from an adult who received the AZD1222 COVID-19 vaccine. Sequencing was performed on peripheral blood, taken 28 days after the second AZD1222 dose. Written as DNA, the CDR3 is TGTGCCAGCAGCCCGAGGACAGGGACGGACACCGGGGAGCTGTTTTTT. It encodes CASSPRTGTDTGELFF.